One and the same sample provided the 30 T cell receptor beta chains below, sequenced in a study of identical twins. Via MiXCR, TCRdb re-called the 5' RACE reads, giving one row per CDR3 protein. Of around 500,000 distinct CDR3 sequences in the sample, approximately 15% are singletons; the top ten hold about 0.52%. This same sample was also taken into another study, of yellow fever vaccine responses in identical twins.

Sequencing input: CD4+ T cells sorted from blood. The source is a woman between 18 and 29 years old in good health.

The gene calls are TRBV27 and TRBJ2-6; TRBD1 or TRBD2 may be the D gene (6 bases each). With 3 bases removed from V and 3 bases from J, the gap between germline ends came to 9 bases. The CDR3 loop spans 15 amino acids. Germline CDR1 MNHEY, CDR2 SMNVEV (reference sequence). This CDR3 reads CASSFGGRGANVLTF. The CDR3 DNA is TGTGCCAGCAGTTTTGGGGGGCGTGGGGCCAACGTCCTGACTTTC.

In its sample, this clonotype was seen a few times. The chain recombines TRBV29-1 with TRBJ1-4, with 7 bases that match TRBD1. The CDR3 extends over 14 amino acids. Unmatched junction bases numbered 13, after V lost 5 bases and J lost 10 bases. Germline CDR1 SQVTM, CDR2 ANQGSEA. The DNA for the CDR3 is TGCAGCGTTCGGGGAGGGGGCACGTTTGGAAAACTGTTTTTT. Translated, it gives CSVRGGGTFGKLFF.

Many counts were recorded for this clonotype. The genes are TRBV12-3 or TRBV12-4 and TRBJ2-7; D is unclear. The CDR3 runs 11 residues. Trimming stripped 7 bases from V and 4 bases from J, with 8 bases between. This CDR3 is CASTLGYEQYF. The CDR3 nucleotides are TGTGCCAGCACCCTAGGGTACGAGCAGTACTTC.

The CDR3 sequence: CASRALVFPYEQYF. The CDR3 bases are TGTGCCAGCAGGGCACTAGTTTTCCCCTACGAGCAGTACTTC. This rearrangement joins TRBV2 to TRBJ2-7, with D perhaps matching TRBD2 (5 bases). CDR3 length: 14 residues. V gave up 6 bases and J gave up 2 bases, with 14 bases separating them. Germline CDR1 SNHLY, CDR2 FYNNEI. Based on the CDR3 plus reference TRBV2 and TRBJ2-7, the full variable domain is EPEVTQTPSHQVTQMGQEVILRCVPISNHLYFYWYRQILGQKVEFLVSFYNNEISEKSEIFDDQFSVERPDGSNFTLKIRSTKLEDSAMYFCASRALVFPYEQYFGPGTRLTVT.

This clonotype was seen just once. This chain's CDR3 is CASSSQSTGELFF. CDR3 DNA: TGTGCCAGCAGCTCCCAGAGCACCGGGGAGCTGTTTTTT. This sequence joins TRBV5-5 and TRBJ2-2; D gene ambiguous. The CDR3 totals 13 residues. Trimming removed 3 bases from V and 4 bases from J, with 7 bases in between. CDR1 and CDR2 from the germline V gene are SGHKS and YYEKEE (reference sequence).

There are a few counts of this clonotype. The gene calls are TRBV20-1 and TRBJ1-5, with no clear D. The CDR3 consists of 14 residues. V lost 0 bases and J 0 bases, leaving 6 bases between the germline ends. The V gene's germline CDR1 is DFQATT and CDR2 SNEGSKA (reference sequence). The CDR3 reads CSARETASNQPQHF. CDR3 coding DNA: TGCAGTGCTAGAGAAACAGCTAGCAATCAGCCCCAGCATTTT.

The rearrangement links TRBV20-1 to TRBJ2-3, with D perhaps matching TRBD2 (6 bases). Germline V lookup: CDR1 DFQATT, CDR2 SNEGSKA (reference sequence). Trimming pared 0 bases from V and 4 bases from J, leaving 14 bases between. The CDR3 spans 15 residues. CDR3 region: CSARDPRDSSDTQYF. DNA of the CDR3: TGCAGTGCTAGAGATCCACGGGACTCCTCAGATACGCAGTATTTT.

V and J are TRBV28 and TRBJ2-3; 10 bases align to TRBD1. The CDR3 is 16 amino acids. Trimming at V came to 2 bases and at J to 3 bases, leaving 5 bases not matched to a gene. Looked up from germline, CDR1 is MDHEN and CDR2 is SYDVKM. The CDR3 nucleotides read TGTGCCAGCAGTTTACCAGGACAGGGGGGAACAGATACGCAGTATTTT. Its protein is CASSLPGQGGTDTQYF.

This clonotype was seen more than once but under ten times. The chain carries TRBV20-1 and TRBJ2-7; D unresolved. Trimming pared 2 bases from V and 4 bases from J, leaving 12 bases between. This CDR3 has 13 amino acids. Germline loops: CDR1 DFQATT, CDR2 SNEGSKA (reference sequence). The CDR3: CSARSLSFYEQYF. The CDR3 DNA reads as TGCAGTGCTAGAAGCCTCTCATTTTACGAGCAGTACTTC.

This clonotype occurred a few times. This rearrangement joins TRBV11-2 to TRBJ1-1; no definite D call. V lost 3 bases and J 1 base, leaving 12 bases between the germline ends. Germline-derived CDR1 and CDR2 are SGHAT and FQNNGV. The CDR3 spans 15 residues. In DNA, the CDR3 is TGTGCCAGCAGCTTCTCTGGAAGTTGGAACACTGAAGCTTTCTTT. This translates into CASSFSGSWNTEAFF. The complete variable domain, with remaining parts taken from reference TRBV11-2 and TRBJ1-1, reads EAGVAQSPRYKIIEKRQSVAFWCNPISGHATLYWYQQILGQGPKLLIQFQNNGVVDDSQLPKDRFSAERLKGVDSTLKIQPAKLEDSAVYLCASSFSGSWNTEAFFGQGTRLTVV.

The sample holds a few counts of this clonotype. CDR3 amino acids: CSVEGLAGEQFF. CDR3 nucleotide sequence: TGCAGCGTTGAGGGACTAGCAGGTGAGCAGTTCTTC. V is TRBV29-1 and J is TRBJ2-1, with TRBD2 identical over 9 bases. Unmatched junction bases numbered 3, after V lost 3 bases and J lost 9 bases. This CDR3 region has 12 residues. CDR1 is SQVTM and CDR2 is ANQGSEA in the germline V gene.

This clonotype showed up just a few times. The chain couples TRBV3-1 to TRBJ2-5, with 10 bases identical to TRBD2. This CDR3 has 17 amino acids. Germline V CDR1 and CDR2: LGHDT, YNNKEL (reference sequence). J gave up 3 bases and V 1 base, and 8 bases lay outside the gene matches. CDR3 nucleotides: TGTGCCAGCAGCCAAGTCTCAGCTAGCGGGGGCAAAGAGACCCAGTACTTC. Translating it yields CASSQVSASGGKETQYF.

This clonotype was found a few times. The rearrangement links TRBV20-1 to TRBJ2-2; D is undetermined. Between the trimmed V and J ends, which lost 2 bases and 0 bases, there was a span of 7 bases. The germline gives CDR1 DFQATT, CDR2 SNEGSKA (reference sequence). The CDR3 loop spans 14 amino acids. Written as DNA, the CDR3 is TGCAGTGCTAGACCCGCGGCGAACACCGGGGAGCTGTTTTTT. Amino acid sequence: CSARPAANTGELFF.

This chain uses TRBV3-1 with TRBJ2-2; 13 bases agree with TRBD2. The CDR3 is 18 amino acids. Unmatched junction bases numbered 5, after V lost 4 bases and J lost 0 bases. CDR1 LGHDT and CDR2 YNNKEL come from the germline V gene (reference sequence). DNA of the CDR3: TGTGCCAGCAGCCGCAAACTAGCGGGGGGGACGAACACCGGGGAGCTGTTTTTT. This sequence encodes CASSRKLAGGTNTGELFF.

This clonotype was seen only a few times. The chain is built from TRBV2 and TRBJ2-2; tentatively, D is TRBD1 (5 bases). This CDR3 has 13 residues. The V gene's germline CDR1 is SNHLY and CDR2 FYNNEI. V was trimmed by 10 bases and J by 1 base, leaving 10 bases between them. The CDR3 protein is CANGQGNTGELFF. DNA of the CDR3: TGTGCCAATGGCCAGGGGAACACCGGGGAGCTGTTTTTT.

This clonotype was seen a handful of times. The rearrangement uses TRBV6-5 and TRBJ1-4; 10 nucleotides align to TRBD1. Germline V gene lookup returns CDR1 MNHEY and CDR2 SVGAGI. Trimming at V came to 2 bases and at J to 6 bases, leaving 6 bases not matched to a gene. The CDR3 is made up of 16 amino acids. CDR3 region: CASSYPVGTGDEKLFF. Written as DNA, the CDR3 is TGTGCCAGCAGTTACCCCGTGGGGACAGGGGATGAAAAACTGTTTTTT.

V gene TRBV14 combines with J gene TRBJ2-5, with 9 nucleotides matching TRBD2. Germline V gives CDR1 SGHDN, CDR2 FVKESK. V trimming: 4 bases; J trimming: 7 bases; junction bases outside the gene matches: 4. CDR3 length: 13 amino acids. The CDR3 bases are TGTGCCAGCAGCCCACCGGGACTAGCGACCCAGTACTTC. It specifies CASSPPGLATQYF. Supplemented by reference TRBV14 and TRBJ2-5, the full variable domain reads EAGVTQFPSHSVIEKGQTVTLRCDPISGHDNLYWYRRVMGKEIKFLLHFVKESKQDESGMPNNRFLAERTGGTYSTLKVQPAELEDSGVYFCASSPPGLATQYFGPGTRLLVL.

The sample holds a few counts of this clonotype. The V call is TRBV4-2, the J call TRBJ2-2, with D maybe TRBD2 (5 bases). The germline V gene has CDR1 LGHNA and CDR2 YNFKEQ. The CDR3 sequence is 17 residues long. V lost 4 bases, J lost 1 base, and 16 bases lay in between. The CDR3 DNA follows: TGTGCCAGCAGCCCTCTCGGGGTCGGGTGGAACACCGGGGAGCTGTTTTTT. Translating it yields CASSPLGVGWNTGELFF.

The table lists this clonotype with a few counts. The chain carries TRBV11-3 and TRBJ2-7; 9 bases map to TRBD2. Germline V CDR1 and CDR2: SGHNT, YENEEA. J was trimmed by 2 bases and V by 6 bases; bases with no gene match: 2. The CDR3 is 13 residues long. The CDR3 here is CASSSGSPYEQYF. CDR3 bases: TGTGCCAGCAGTAGCGGGAGCCCCTACGAGCAGTACTTC.

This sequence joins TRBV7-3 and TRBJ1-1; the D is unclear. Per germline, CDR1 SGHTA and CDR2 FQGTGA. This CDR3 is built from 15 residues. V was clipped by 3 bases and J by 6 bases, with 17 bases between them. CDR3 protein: CASSFSQFGKAEAFF. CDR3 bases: TGTGCCAGCAGCTTTAGCCAATTCGGTAAAGCTGAAGCTTTCTTT.

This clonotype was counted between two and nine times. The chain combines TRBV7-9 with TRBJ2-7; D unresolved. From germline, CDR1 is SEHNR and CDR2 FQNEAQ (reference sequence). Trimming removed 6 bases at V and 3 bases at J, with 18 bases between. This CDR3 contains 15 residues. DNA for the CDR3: TGTGCCAGCAGTCAATCCTCGTTCGCCCACTACGAGCAGTACTTC. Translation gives CASSQSSFAHYEQYF.

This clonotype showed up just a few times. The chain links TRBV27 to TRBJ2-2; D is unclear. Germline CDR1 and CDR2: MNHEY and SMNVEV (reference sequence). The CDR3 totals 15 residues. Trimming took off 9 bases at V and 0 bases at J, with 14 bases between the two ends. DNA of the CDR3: TGTGCCAGTAGAAGGAACCCGACGAACACCGGGGAGCTGTTTTTT. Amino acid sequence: CASRRNPTNTGELFF.

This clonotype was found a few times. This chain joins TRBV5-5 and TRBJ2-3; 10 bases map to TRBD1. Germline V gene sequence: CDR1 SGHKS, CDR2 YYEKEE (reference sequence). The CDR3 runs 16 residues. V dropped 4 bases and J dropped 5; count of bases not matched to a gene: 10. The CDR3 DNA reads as TGTGCCAGCAGCAGAGGGACAGGGGAATTAGAAGATACGCAGTATTTT. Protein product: CASSRGTGELEDTQYF.

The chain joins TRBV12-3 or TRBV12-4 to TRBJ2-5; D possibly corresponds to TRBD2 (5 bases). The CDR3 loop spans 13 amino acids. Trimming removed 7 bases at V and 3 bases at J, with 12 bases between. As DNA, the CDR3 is TGTGCCAGCACGAGAGGGCGGGAAGAGACCCAGTACTTC. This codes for CASTRGREETQYF.

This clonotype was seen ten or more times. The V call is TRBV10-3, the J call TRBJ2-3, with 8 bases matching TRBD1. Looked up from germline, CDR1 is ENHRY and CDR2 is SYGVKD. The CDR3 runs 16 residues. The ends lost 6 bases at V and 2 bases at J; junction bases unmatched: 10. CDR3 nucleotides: TGTGCCATCAGACAAAATACAGGGGGATTCACAGATACGCAGTATTTT. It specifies CAIRQNTGGFTDTQYF.

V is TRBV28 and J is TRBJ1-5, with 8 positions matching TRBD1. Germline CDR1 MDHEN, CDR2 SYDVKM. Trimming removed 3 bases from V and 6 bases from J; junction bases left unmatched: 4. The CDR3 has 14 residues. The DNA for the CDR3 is TGTGCCAGCAGTTTCAGGGGGCGCAGTCAGCCCCAGCATTTT. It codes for CASSFRGRSQPQHF.

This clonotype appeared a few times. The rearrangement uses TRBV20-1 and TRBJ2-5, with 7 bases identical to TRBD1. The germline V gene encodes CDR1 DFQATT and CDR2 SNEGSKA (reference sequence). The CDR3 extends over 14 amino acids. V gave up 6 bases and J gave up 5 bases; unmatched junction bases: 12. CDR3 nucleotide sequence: TGCAGTGCCATCGGGACAGTCAGCAGGGAGACCCAGTACTTC. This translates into CSAIGTVSRETQYF.

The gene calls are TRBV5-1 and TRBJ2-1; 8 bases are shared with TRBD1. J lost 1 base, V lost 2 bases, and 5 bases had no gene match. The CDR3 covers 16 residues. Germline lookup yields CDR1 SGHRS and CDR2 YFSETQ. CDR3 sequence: CASSFAGDRSYNEQFF. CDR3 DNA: TGCGCCAGCAGCTTCGCTGGGGACAGGTCCTACAATGAGCAGTTCTTC.

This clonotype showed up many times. CDR3 DNA sequence: TGTGCCAGCAGTTACGCCTTGGGACAGGGTAGACTCAATGAGCAGTTCTTC. Translation: CASSYALGQGRLNEQFF. The V call is TRBV6-5, the J call TRBJ2-1, with TRBD1 matching over 9 bases. The germline CDR1 and CDR2 sequences are MNHEY and SVGAGI. CDR3 length: 17 amino acids. The trim removed 2 bases at V and 6 bases at J, leaving 11 bases unmatched.

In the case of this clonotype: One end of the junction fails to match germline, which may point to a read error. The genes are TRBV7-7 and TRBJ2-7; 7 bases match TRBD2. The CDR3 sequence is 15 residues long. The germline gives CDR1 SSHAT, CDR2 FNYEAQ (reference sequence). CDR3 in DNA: TGTGCTAGCAGCCAGCAAGCGGGAAGGCTATCCGAGCAGTACTTC. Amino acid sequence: CASSQQAGRLSEQYF.